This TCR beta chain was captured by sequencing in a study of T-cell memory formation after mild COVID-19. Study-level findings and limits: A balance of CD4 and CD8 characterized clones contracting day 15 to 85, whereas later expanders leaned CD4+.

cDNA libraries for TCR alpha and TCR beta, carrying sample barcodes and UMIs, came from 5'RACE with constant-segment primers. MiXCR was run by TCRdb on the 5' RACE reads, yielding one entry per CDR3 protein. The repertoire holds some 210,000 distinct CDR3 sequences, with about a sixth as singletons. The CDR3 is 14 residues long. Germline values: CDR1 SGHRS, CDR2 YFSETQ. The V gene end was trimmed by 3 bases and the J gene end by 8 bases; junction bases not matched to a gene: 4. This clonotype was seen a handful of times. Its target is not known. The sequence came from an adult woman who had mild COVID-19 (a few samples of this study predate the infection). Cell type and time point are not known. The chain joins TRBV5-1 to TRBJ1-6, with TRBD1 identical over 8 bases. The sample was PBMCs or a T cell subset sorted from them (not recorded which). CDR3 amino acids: CASSSTQGDSPLHF. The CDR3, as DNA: TGCGCCAGCAGCTCTACACAGGGGGATTCACCCCTCCACTTT.